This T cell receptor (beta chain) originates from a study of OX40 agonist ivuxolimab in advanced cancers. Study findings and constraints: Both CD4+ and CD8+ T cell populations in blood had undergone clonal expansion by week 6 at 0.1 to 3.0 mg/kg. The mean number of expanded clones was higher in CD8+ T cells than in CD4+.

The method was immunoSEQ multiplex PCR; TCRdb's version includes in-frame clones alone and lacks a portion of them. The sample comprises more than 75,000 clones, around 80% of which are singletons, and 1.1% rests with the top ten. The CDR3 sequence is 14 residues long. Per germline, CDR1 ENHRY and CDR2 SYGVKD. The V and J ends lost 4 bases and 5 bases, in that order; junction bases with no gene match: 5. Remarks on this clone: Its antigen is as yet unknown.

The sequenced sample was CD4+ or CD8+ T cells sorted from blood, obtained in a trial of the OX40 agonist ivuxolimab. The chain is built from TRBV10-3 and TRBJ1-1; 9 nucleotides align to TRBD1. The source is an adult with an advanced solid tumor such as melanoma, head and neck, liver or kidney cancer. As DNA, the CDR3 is TGTGCCATCAGTGCGGGACAGGGAGAGACTGAAGCTTTCTTT. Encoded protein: CAISAGQGETEAFF.